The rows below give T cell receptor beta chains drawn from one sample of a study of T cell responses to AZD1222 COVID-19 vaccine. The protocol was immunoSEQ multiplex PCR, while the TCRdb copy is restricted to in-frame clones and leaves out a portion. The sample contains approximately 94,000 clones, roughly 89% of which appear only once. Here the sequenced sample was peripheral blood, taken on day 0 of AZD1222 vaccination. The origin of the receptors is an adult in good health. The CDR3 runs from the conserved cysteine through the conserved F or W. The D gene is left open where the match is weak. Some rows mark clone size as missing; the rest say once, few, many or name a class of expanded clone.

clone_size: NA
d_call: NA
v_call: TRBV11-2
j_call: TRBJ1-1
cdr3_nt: TGTGCCAGCAGCTTGAGACATGGGGCTGAAGCTTTCTTT
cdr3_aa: CASSLRHGAEAFF

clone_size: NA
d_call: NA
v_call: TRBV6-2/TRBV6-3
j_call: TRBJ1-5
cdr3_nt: TGTGCCAGCAGTCAACGTGGGGAACTGAGTCAGCCCCAGCATTTT
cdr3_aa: CASSQRGELSQPQHF

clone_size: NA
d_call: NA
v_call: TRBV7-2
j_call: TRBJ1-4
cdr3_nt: TGTGCCAGCAGCCGTAGAGGGAATAATGAAAAACTGTTTTTT
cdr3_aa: CASSRRGNNEKLFF

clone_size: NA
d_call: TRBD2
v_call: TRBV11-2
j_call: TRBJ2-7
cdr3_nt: TGTGCCAGCAGCTTCGGGACTACCATCTCGTACTTC
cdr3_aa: CASSFGTTISYF

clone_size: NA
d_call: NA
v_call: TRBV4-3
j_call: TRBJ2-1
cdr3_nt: TGCGCCAGCAGCCAAGTGGCTGGCCCCTACAATGAGCAGTTCTTC
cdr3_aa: CASSQVAGPYNEQFF

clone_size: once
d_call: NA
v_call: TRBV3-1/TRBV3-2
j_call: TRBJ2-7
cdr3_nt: TGTGCCAGCAGCCAAGGGCCGCAACTGTACTTC
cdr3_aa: CASSQGPQLYF

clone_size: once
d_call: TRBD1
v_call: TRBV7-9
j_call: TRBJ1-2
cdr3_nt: TGTGCCAGCAGCTTCCTAACCGGGACAGATAACTATGGCTACACCTTC
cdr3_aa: CASSFLTGTDNYGYTF

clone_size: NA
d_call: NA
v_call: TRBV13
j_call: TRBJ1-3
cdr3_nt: TGTGCCAGCAGCTCCACAGCTAATGGAAACACCATATATTTT
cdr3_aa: CASSSTANGNTIYF

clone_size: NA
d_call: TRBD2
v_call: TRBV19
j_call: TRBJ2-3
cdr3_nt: TGTGCCAGTAGTGTGACTAGCGATAGCACAGATACGCAGTATTTT
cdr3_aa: CASSVTSDSTDTQYF

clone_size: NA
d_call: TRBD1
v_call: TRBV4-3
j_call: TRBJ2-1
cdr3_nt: TGCGCCAGCAGCGCTGACAGGGGTTCCTACAATGAGCAGTTCTTC
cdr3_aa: CASSADRGSYNEQFF